These 28 T cell receptor beta chains share one sample of origin, sequenced in a study of cytomegalovirus exposure and HLA in healthy donors. The study ran its PCR with 60 Vbeta and 13 Jbeta primers. Assay: immunoSEQ multiplex PCR; the TCRdb copy retains only in-frame clones and omits some. The repertoire has 120,000 to 150,000 clones, approximately 73% of them found once; the top ten carry 1.5% to 2%. Sequences were obtained from PBMCs. The receptors here all came from a woman between 18 and 29 years old in good health and CMV-seronegative.

This rearrangement joins TRBV6-1 to TRBJ2-7; 8 nucleotides line up with TRBD1. The CDR3 contains 15 residues. The V segment lost 5 bases and the J segment 3 bases; nucleotides outside the gene matches: 9. Germline V gives CDR1 MNHNS, CDR2 SASEGT. CDR3 sequence reads: CASSSPGTGVYEQYV. CDR3 nucleotide sequence: TGTGCCAGCAGTTCTCCCGGGACAGGTGTCTACGAGCAGTACGTC.

The rearrangement joins TRBV5-6 to TRBJ2-1, with D unclear. V dropped 2 bases and J dropped 1 base, with 10 bases sitting between them. The CDR3 is 15 residues long. The V gene's germline CDR1 is SGHDT and CDR2 YYEEEE. The CDR3 coding sequence is TGTGCCAGCAGCTTATCGAGGTTTTCCTACAATGAGCAGTTCTTC. It is translated as CASSLSRFSYNEQFF.

This chain connects TRBV13 to TRBJ1-1; D remains ambiguous. The CDR3 consists of 14 residues. CDR1 and CDR2 (germline): PRHDT, FYEKMQ (reference sequence). V lost 0 bases, J lost 8 bases, and 13 bases lay in between. The CDR3, as DNA: TGTGCCAGCAGCTTAGGCCGGAGAGACGGGGAAGCTTTCTTT. As protein: CASSLGRRDGEAFF.

The rearrangement links TRBV18 to TRBJ1-4; 7 bases map to TRBD1. V lost 0 bases and J lost 3; bases outside the gene matches: 1. Germline loops: CDR1 KGHSH, CDR2 LQKENI. This CDR3 spans 15 amino acids. The CDR3 is CASSPPQGANEKLFF. The CDR3 DNA reads as TGTGCCAGCTCACCACCTCAGGGGGCTAATGAAAAACTGTTTTTT. Full variable domain (remainder filled in from reference TRBV18 and TRBJ1-4): NAGVMQNPRHLVRRRGQEARLRCSPMKGHSHVYWYRQLPEEGLKFMVYLQKENIIDESGMPKERFSAEFPKEGPSILRIQQVVRGDSAAYFCASSPPQGANEKLFFGSGTQLSVL.

The chain carries TRBV28 and TRBJ1-6; D remains ambiguous. With 3 bases removed from V and 5 bases from J, the gap between germline ends came to 5 bases. The V gene's germline CDR1 is MDHEN and CDR2 SYDVKM. The CDR3 is 13 residues long. The CDR3 loop is CASSFPDNSPLHF. DNA for the CDR3: TGTGCCAGCAGTTTTCCGGATAATTCACCCCTCCACTTT.

This chain links TRBV19 with TRBJ2-2; 8 positions agree with TRBD2. The CDR3 covers 14 residues. V was clipped by 9 bases and J by 5 bases; unmatched bases: 8. Germline V gives CDR1 LNHDA, CDR2 SQIVND (reference sequence). CDR3 residues: CASGGEGRTGELFF. CDR3 in DNA: TGTGCCAGCGGGGGGGAAGGGAGGACCGGGGAGCTGTTTTTT.

The chain has TRBV5-4 and TRBJ2-3; 7 nucleotides match TRBD1. This CDR3 contains 15 residues. Germline-derived CDR1 and CDR2 are SGHNT and YYREEE (reference sequence). Trimming removed 0 bases from V and 0 bases from J; junction bases left unmatched: 1. CDR3 coding DNA: TGTGCCAGCAGCTTGGCAGGGGGAAGCACAGATACGCAGTATTTT. It translates to CASSLAGGSTDTQYF.

The V call is TRBV7-2, the J call TRBJ1-2; the D gene is possibly TRBD1 (6 bases). The germline gives CDR1 SGHTA, CDR2 FQGNSA. The germline V and J ends were trimmed by 6 bases and 4 bases, with 9 bases remaining between them. The CDR3 is 12 residues long. This CDR3 is CASRQGTYGYTF. The CDR3 DNA is TGTGCCAGCAGACAGGGCACCTATGGCTACACCTTC.

V and J are TRBV4-2 and TRBJ1-1; 7 nucleotides agree with TRBD1. CDR1 and CDR2 from the germline V gene are LGHNA and YNFKEQ. CDR3 length: 17 residues. With V trimmed by 0 bases and J by 4 bases, 11 bases remained unmatched. The CDR3 region is CASSQDRAGGSSTEAFF. The CDR3 DNA reads as TGTGCCAGCAGCCAAGATCGGGCAGGGGGAAGTAGCACTGAAGCTTTCTTT.

The chain is built from TRBV13 and TRBJ1-1; the match to TRBD1 covers 9 bases. The CDR3 runs 13 residues. The ends lost 6 bases at V and 5 bases at J; junction bases unmatched: 4. Per the germline V gene, CDR1 is PRHDT and CDR2 is FYEKMQ (reference sequence). CDR3 DNA sequence: TGTGCCAGCAGTACGGGACAGGGTACTGAAGCTTTCTTT. Translation: CASSTGQGTEAFF.

V and J are TRBV5-6 and TRBJ2-1; 8 bases fit TRBD2. Trimming took 3 bases from V and 0 from J; bases not matched to a gene: 5. Germline V gives CDR1 SGHDT, CDR2 YYEEEE. The CDR3 covers 16 residues. CDR3 sequence (DNA): TGTGCCAGCAGCTACGGCGGGGGGAGCTCCTACAATGAGCAGTTCTTC. Protein: CASSYGGGSSYNEQFF.

The chain links TRBV27 to TRBJ1-6; unclear D gene. CDR3 length: 14 amino acids. Germline V gene sequence: CDR1 MNHEY, CDR2 SMNVEV (reference sequence). Trimming cost V 3 bases and J 12 bases, with 15 bases left between them. The CDR3 sequence is CASSLAAEWVPLHF. CDR3 in DNA: TGTGCCAGCAGTTTGGCGGCAGAATGGGTACCCCTCCACTTT.

This rearrangement joins TRBV6-1 to TRBJ1-5; 10 bases map to TRBD1. This CDR3 is 13 amino acids long. CDR1 MNHNS and CDR2 SASEGT come from the germline V gene. V shed 10 bases and J 6 bases; nucleotides not matched to a gene: 6. CDR3 DNA: TGTGCCACCGGACAGGGGGAGGCTCAGCCCCAGCATTTT. Translated: CATGQGEAQPQHF.

The V call is TRBV7-9, the J call TRBJ2-7; the match to TRBD1 covers 8 bases. The CDR3 is 14 amino acids. Germline V gene lookup returns CDR1 SEHNR and CDR2 FQNEAQ (reference sequence). Trimming at V came to 5 bases and at J to 5 bases, leaving 8 bases not matched to a gene. The CDR3 nucleotides read TGTGCCAGCAGCACCACGACAGGGGTGGACGAGCAGTACTTC. Translated: CASSTTTGVDEQYF.

The V call is TRBV7-9, the J call TRBJ1-2; D unresolved. Germline V lookup: CDR1 SEHNR, CDR2 FQNEAQ (reference sequence). CDR3 length: 15 amino acids. V was shortened by 1 base and J by 7 bases, with 16 bases between the two germline ends. As DNA, the CDR3 is TGTGCCAGCAGCTTAGGGCAGAATTCAGTCAGTGGCTACACCTTC. Translating gives CASSLGQNSVSGYTF.

V and J are TRBV10-3 and TRBJ1-4; possibly TRBD1 for D (5 bases). With 9 bases removed from V and 5 bases from J, the gap between germline ends came to 13 bases. CDR1 is ENHRY, CDR2 SYGVKD, per germline. This CDR3 is 13 amino acids long. CDR3 DNA sequence: TGTGCCATGAGCAGGGTACGAAATGAAAAACTGTTTTTT. It specifies CAMSRVRNEKLFF.

The CDR3 DNA is TGTGCCAGCAGCCCGGAAAACAGGGGGCTTAGCGGGGAGCTGTTTTTT. Protein: CASSPENRGLSGELFF. The gene calls are TRBV7-3 and TRBJ2-2, with TRBD1 matching over 9 bases. Germline values: CDR1 SGHTA, CDR2 FQGTGA. CDR3 length equals 16 residues. Trimming took 5 bases from V and 7 from J; bases not matched to a gene: 11.

V is TRBV15 and J is TRBJ1-5; 12 positions agree with TRBD1. Per germline, CDR1 LNHNV and CDR2 YYDKDF (reference sequence). The CDR3 is 16 amino acids. With V trimmed by 5 bases and J by 2 bases, 4 bases remained unmatched. The CDR3 DNA reads TGTGCCACCAGCGCCGGGACAGGGGGCCGCAATCAGCCCCAGCATTTT. Encoded protein: CATSAGTGGRNQPQHF. The full variable domain, its missing parts supplied by reference TRBV15 and TRBJ1-5, is DAMVIQNPRYQVTQFGKPVTLSCSQTLNHNVMYWYQQKSSQAPKLLFHYYDKDFNNEADTPDNFQSRRPNTSFCFLDIRSPGLGDTAMYLCATSAGTGGRNQPQHFGDGTRLSIL.

The chain links TRBV7-9 to TRBJ2-1; 10 bases line up with TRBD2. V trimming: 5 bases; J trimming: 4 bases; junction bases outside the gene matches: 5. This CDR3 has 15 residues. Germline V CDR1 and CDR2: SEHNR, FQNEAQ (reference sequence). CDR3 residues: CASSATSGVYNEQFF. Here the CDR3 DNA reads TGTGCCAGCAGCGCCACTAGCGGGGTTTACAATGAGCAGTTCTTC. The full variable domain, completed using reference TRBV7-9 and TRBJ2-1, is DTGVSQNPRHKITKRGQNVTFRCDPISEHNRLYWYRQTLGQGPEFLTYFQNEAQLEKSRLLSDRFSAERPKGSFSTLEIQRTEQGDSAMYLCASSATSGVYNEQFFGPGTRLTVL.

This chain joins TRBV5-1 and TRBJ1-1; D might be TRBD1 (5 bases). This CDR3 region has 11 residues. Germline CDR1 is SGHRS and CDR2 is YFSETQ. The V end was cut by 6 bases, the J end by 4 bases, with 7 bases between. CDR3: CASKGSTEAFF. In DNA, the CDR3 is TGCGCCAGCAAGGGGTCCACTGAAGCTTTCTTT. The full variable domain, in which reference TRBV5-1 and TRBJ1-1 provide the parts outside the CDR3, is KAGVTQTPRYLIKTRGQQVTLSCSPISGHRSVSWYQQTPGQGLQFLFEYFSETQRNKGNFPGRFSGRQFSNSRSEMNVSTLELGDSALYLCASKGSTEAFFGQGTRLTVV.

The table lists this clone with a few counts. V is TRBV5-1 and J is TRBJ1-2; 7 bases match TRBD1. CDR3 length: 12 residues. Germline loops: CDR1 SGHRS, CDR2 YFSETQ. Losses at the gene ends were 4 bases for V and 8 bases for J; bases not matched to a gene: 5. CDR3 loop: CASSLGQEGYTF. The CDR3 DNA is TGCGCCAGCAGCCTTGGACAGGAGGGCTACACCTTC.

The rearrangement uses TRBV28 and TRBJ2-2; no firm D call. The length of the CDR3 is 15 residues. Germline loops: CDR1 MDHEN, CDR2 SYDVKM. V lost 0 bases and J lost 0, with 5 bases in between. The DNA of the CDR3 is TGTGCCAGCAGTTTATGGCGTGCGAACACCGGGGAGCTGTTTTTT. Translated, it gives CASSLWRANTGELFF.

This clone has only one observation. J is TRBJ2-3 and V is TRBV5-8, with 9 bases aligning to TRBD1. The J segment lost 6 bases and the V segment lost 4 bases, leaving 9 bases of the junction unmatched. CDR1 is SGHTS and CDR2 is YDEGEE in the germline V gene. The CDR3 contains 15 residues. DNA of the CDR3: TGTGCCAGCAGCCCCGGCAGGGACAGGGCGGATACGCAGTATTTT. This sequence encodes CASSPGRDRADTQYF.

This rearrangement joins TRBV5-8 to TRBJ2-2; 9 nucleotides align to TRBD1. CDR1 is SGHTS and CDR2 is YDEGEE in the germline V gene. V lost 3 bases, J lost 3 bases, and 12 bases stayed unmatched. The CDR3 is made up of 18 amino acids. Written as DNA, the CDR3 is TGTGCCAGCAGCTCCCCCGGGACAGGGAGAGAAGACACCGGGGAGCTGTTTTTT. Protein sequence: CASSSPGTGREDTGELFF.

V gene TRBV20-1 combines with J gene TRBJ1-2; possibly TRBD1 for D (5 bases). This CDR3 contains 11 residues. V gave up 6 bases and J gave up 2 bases, with 7 bases separating them. Germline V gives CDR1 DFQATT, CDR2 SNEGSKA (reference sequence). The DNA of the CDR3 is TGCAGTGCAAACAGGAACTATGGCTACACCTTC. It is translated as CSANRNYGYTF.

This clone was observed once. The V gene is TRBV5-1, the J gene TRBJ2-7; 7 positions agree with TRBD1. This CDR3 contains 13 residues. V was pared by 3 bases and J by 4 bases, with 4 bases of the junction left unmatched. The V gene's germline CDR1 is SGHRS and CDR2 YFSETQ. CDR3 bases: TGCGCCAGCAGCTGGGAACAGGGGTACGAGCAGTACGTC. Translating gives CASSWEQGYEQYV.

Comment on this clone: This sample includes further DNA sequences coding for the same CDR3. This chain uses TRBV9 with TRBJ2-3, with TRBD2 identical over 9 bases. J lost 0 bases, V lost 1 base, and 3 bases had no gene match. This CDR3 has 16 residues. The germline V gene encodes CDR1 SGDLS and CDR2 YYNGEE. CDR3 bases: TGTGCCAGCAGCGTACGTACTAGCGGGAGCACAGATACGCAGTATTTT. Its translation is CASSVRTSGSTDTQYF.

The V gene is TRBV20-1, the J gene TRBJ1-3; D not certain. CDR1 is DFQATT and CDR2 is SNEGSKA in the germline V gene (reference sequence). The CDR3 extends over 11 amino acids. V was trimmed by 3 bases and J by 10 bases, leaving 10 bases between them. Here the CDR3 DNA reads TGCAGTGCTAGGTTGCAGAAGACCATATATTTT. Amino acids: CSARLQKTIYF.